These 19 T cell receptor beta chains came from one sample sequenced in a study of shared clonotypes between healthy human individuals. Method: immunoSEQ multiplex PCR; TCRdb's copy keeps in-frame clones and lacks some. The table shows more than 550,000 clones, with less than 95% occurring only once. Sample: memory CD8+ T cells from PBMCs. Stated subset: CD45RO+ cells pooled with CCR7-negative TemRA cells. The receptors derive from a man aged 18 to 30 in good health. Some clones in this sample may be carry-over from other donors' samples.

This clone was detected only once. The CDR3 loop reads CASSGWDNSYEQYF. For the CDR3, the DNA is TGTGCCAGCAGCGGGTGGGACAACTCCTACGAGCAGTACTTC. The V and J genes are TRBV5-6 and TRBJ2-7; tentatively, D is TRBD1 (6 bases). This CDR3 region has 14 residues. The germline gives CDR1 SGHDT, CDR2 YYEEEE. Trimming removed 4 bases at V and 0 bases at J, with 11 bases between.

This sequence joins TRBV5-1 and TRBJ2-5; D gene uncertain. V was shortened by 4 bases and J by 2 bases, with 15 bases between the two germline ends. Germline V CDR1 and CDR2: SGHRS, YFSETQ. The CDR3 length is 15 residues. This chain's CDR3 is CASSPYGPLQETQYF. As DNA, the CDR3 is TGCGCCAGCAGCCCATACGGACCGCTTCAAGAGACCCAGTACTTC.

The chain employs TRBV9 and TRBJ1-5, with D unclear. The CDR3 is made up of 14 amino acids. The germline gives CDR1 SGDLS, CDR2 YYNGEE. V lost 0 bases and J lost 5, with 9 bases in between. This CDR3 is CASSVGVYDQPQHF. CDR3 DNA sequence: TGTGCCAGCAGCGTAGGGGTTTACGATCAGCCCCAGCATTTT.

The V and J genes are TRBV14 and TRBJ2-1; 8 positions agree with TRBD1. The length of the CDR3 is 14 residues. In germline, CDR1 is SGHDN, CDR2 FVKESK. Trimming at V came to 6 bases and at J to 1 base, leaving 2 bases not matched to a gene. CDR3 sequence (DNA): TGTGCCAGCAGTCGACAGGGGTCCTACAATGAGCAGTTCTTC. It codes for CASSRQGSYNEQFF.

The chain carries TRBV4-3 and TRBJ2-2; D possibly uses TRBD1 or TRBD2 (6 bases each). The CDR3 length is 16 residues. CDR1 and CDR2 (germline): LGHNA, YSLEER. Trimming pared 0 bases from V and 3 bases from J, leaving 11 bases between. For the CDR3, the DNA is TGCGCCAGCAGCCAAGATGTAGGGGGGTACACCGGGGAGCTGTTTTTT. Translation gives CASSQDVGGYTGELFF.

The rearrangement uses TRBV4-1 and TRBJ2-1; possibly TRBD1 for D (5 bases). V gave up 0 bases and J gave up 0 bases, with 12 bases separating them. The CDR3 has 17 amino acids. Germline loops: CDR1 MGHRA, CDR2 YSYEKL. The CDR3 region has the DNA TGCGCCAGCAGCCAAGAAAGAACAGGTGGCTCCTACAATGAGCAGTTCTTC. This translates into CASSQERTGGSYNEQFF.

The chain recombines TRBV18 with TRBJ2-1, with 9 positions matching TRBD2. V lost 4 bases to trimming and J lost 2 bases; unmatched junction nucleotides: 6. CDR1 is KGHSH and CDR2 is LQKENI in the germline V gene. The CDR3 totals 16 residues. CDR3 coding DNA: TGTGCCAGCTCACGGGGAGGGACTAGCACCTACAATGAGCAGTTCTTC. Amino acids: CASSRGGTSTYNEQFF.

The V and J genes are TRBV28 and TRBJ2-3; TRBD1 aligns across 7 bases. With V trimmed by 6 bases and J by 0 bases, 15 bases remained unmatched. From germline, CDR1 is MDHEN and CDR2 SYDVKM. The CDR3 runs 18 residues. In DNA, the CDR3 is TGTGCCAGCAGCCCAGCCGGACAGGCTAGATCTAGCACAGATACGCAGTATTTT. Residues: CASSPAGQARSSTDTQYF.

V and J are TRBV28 and TRBJ2-1, with 14 bases lining up with TRBD2. This CDR3 is built from 18 residues. After removal of 5 bases from V and 4 bases from J, the junction contained 10 bases not matched to a gene. Germline lookup yields CDR1 MDHEN and CDR2 SYDVKM. This CDR3 reads CASSTGLAGADLYNEQFF. CDR3 DNA sequence: TGTGCCAGCAGTACGGGACTAGCGGGAGCAGATTTGTACAATGAGCAGTTCTTC. The full variable domain, its missing parts supplied by reference TRBV28 and TRBJ2-1, is DVKVTQSSRYLVKRTGEKVFLECVQDMDHENMFWYRQDPGLGLRLIYFSYDVKMKEKGDIPEGYSVSREKKERFSLILESASTNQTSMYLCASSTGLAGADLYNEQFFGPGTRLTVL.

CDR3 sequence: CASSWGFSGANVLTF. CDR3 coding DNA: TGTGCCAGCAGTTGGGGTTTCTCTGGGGCCAACGTCCTGACTTTC. V and J are TRBV27 and TRBJ2-6; no reliable D call. Between the trimmed V and J ends, which lost 4 bases and 0 bases, there was a span of 7 bases. This CDR3 is 15 amino acids long. Germline values: CDR1 MNHEY, CDR2 SMNVEV (reference sequence).

The V gene is TRBV5-6, the J gene TRBJ2-1, with 14 positions matching TRBD2. This CDR3 is built from 17 residues. Germline V gene lookup returns CDR1 SGHDT and CDR2 YYEEEE. Losses at the gene ends were 4 bases for V and 5 bases for J; bases not matched to a gene: 8. CDR3 sequence reads: CASSPGTSGSLNNEQFF. The CDR3 nucleotides read TGTGCCAGCAGCCCGGGGACTAGCGGGAGTTTGAACAATGAGCAGTTCTTC.

The chain carries TRBV7-2 and TRBJ1-5; D call uncertain. V lost 1 base and J 4 bases, leaving 14 bases between the germline ends. Germline V gene data show CDR1 as SGHTA and CDR2 as FQGNSA. The CDR3 is made up of 16 amino acids. The CDR3 bases are TGTGCCAGCAGCTTAGTTGTCCCTTTGGGAAATCAGCCCCAGCATTTT. Protein sequence: CASSLVVPLGNQPQHF.

CDR3 region: CASRDGLGGEQYF. The CDR3 bases are TGTGCCAGCAGGGACGGACTGGGGGGCGAGCAGTACTTC. This chain connects TRBV6-1 to TRBJ2-7; maybe TRBD2 (6 bases). Germline assignment: CDR1 MNHNS and CDR2 SASEGT. The V and J ends lost 6 bases and 6 bases respectively, with 15 bases between them. The CDR3 is 13 residues long.

J is TRBJ2-5 and V is TRBV4-1; D not resolved. Germline CDR1 and CDR2: MGHRA and YSYEKL. The germline V and J ends were trimmed by 5 bases and 5 bases, with 12 bases remaining between them. The CDR3 has 13 residues. CDR3 in amino acids: CASSKGRSETQYF. CDR3 coding DNA: TGCGCCAGCAGCAAAGGACGGTCGGAGACCCAGTACTTC.

The chain is built from TRBV21-1 and TRBJ2-7; the table assigns TRBD2, which was not confirmed against the DNA. TRBV21-1 is described as a pseudogene. This CDR3 spans 15 amino acids. The CDR3 here is CASITPGLAAIKQYF. The CDR3 DNA follows: TGTGCCAGCATTACCCCGGGACTAGCGGCTATCAAGCAGTACTTC.

This rearrangement joins TRBV29-1 to TRBJ2-7; 11 bases agree with TRBD2. V lost 5 bases to trimming and J lost 4 bases; unmatched junction nucleotides: 7. Germline V CDR1 and CDR2: SQVTM, ANQGSEA. The CDR3 runs 14 residues. The CDR3 sequence is CSVRLAGTGYEQYF. The CDR3 nucleotides read TGCAGCGTTCGACTAGCGGGAACGGGATACGAGCAGTACTTC.

This chain links TRBV6-5 with TRBJ2-2; 7 bases line up with TRBD1. CDR3 size: 15 residues. Germline assignment: CDR1 MNHEY and CDR2 SVGAGI. V was clipped by 4 bases and J by 6 bases; unmatched bases: 8. The CDR3 DNA sequence: TGTGCCAGCAGTTCATGGACAGGCGAGGCCGGGGAGCTGTTTTTT. Translating it yields CASSSWTGEAGELFF.

The J gene is TRBJ1-1, the V gene TRBV28, with D hard to call. Trimming left V 3 bases short and J 5 bases short, with 13 bases between. The CDR3 is made up of 14 amino acids. Looked up from germline, CDR1 is MDHEN and CDR2 is SYDVKM. Written as DNA, the CDR3 is TGTGCCAGCAGTTTCCCCACGACGGGGACTGAAGCTTTCTTT. Residues: CASSFPTTGTEAFF.

The chain uses TRBV28 and TRBJ2-7, with TRBD2 as a possible D gene (6 bases). The germline V and J ends were trimmed by 3 bases and 2 bases, with 11 bases remaining between them. The germline gives CDR1 MDHEN, CDR2 SYDVKM. CDR3 length: 14 amino acids. The CDR3 sequence is CASSLWGEAYEQYF. The CDR3 DNA follows: TGTGCCAGCAGTTTGTGGGGGGAGGCCTACGAGCAGTACTTC.